A single sample is the source of the 5 T cell receptor beta chains below, sequenced in a study of hypomethylating agent response in myelodysplastic syndrome. The data were produced by immunoSEQ multiplex PCR, yet TCRdb's version contains in-frame clones alone and is incomplete. The profile covers fewer than 7,000 clones, with approximately 84% appearing a single time and about 9.7% taken by the ten largest. Sequencing was performed on bone marrow, taken before or after starting hypomethylating agent treatment for myelodysplastic syndrome (not recorded which). All receptors come from a human donor with myelodysplastic syndrome.

Only a few counts were recorded for this clone. The V and J genes are TRBV5-8 and TRBJ1-5, with TRBD1 as a possible D gene (6 bases). This CDR3 is built from 15 residues. Germline loops: CDR1 SGHTS, CDR2 YDEGEE. The V and J ends lost 3 bases and 0 bases respectively, with 10 bases between them. DNA of the CDR3: TGTGCCAGCAGCTGGCAGGGGTATAGCAATCAGCCCCAGCATTTT. Amino acid sequence: CASSWQGYSNQPQHF.

V is TRBV29-1 and J is TRBJ2-1; D is unresolved. This CDR3 has 11 residues. The V end lost 6 bases, the J end lost 7 bases, and 10 bases lay between the germline ends. CDR1 SQVTM and CDR2 ANQGSEA come from the germline V gene. CDR3 amino acids: CSVSPPNEQFF. The CDR3 DNA reads as TGCAGCGTGTCGCCCCCAAATGAGCAGTTCTTC.

CDR3 amino acids: CASSPSSYEQYV. Here the CDR3 DNA reads TGTGCCAGCAGCCCCAGCTCCTACGAGCAGTACGTC. J is TRBJ2-7 and V is TRBV6-5; D remains unclear. The CDR3 extends over 12 amino acids. The V end lost 6 bases, the J end lost 0 bases, and 6 bases lay between the germline ends. Germline V gene sequence: CDR1 MNHEY, CDR2 SVGAGI.

The gene calls are TRBV2 and TRBJ2-5; D is tentatively TRBD1 or TRBD2 (5 bases each). V lost 6 bases and J 2 bases, leaving 10 bases between the germline ends. The CDR3 sequence is 13 residues long. CDR1 is SNHLY, CDR2 FYNNEI, per germline. CDR3 protein: CASRGDGQETQYF. CDR3 bases: TGTGCCAGCAGGGGGGACGGGCAAGAGACCCAGTACTTC. The entire variable domain, with the rest obtained from reference TRBV2 and TRBJ2-5, is as follows: EPEVTQTPSHQVTQMGQEVILRCVPISNHLYFYWYRQILGQKVEFLVSFYNNEISEKSEIFDDQFSVERPDGSNFTLKIRSTKLEDSAMYFCASRGDGQETQYFGPGTRLLVL.

This clone was seen a handful of times. Here the CDR3 reads CSVNLGGGYTF. DNA for the CDR3: TGCAGCGTTAATTTGGGCGGTGGCTACACCTTC. The genes are TRBV29-1 and TRBJ1-2; D unresolved. This CDR3 has 11 amino acids. V gave up 5 bases and J gave up 7 bases, with 11 bases separating them. Germline-derived CDR1 and CDR2 are SQVTM and ANQGSEA.